This TCR beta chain was sequenced in a study of OX40 agonist ivuxolimab in advanced cancers. Context from the whole study: Ivuxolimab, which targeted the costimulatory receptor OX40 (CD134), was an agonistic, fully human IgG2 monoclonal antibody. Intravenous ivuxolimab was administered to patients every 2 weeks at six dose levels: 0.01, 0.1, 0.3, 1.5, 3 and 10 mg/kg. Of the roughly 52 patients in dose escalation, around 20 had hepatocellular carcinoma, roughly 15 had melanoma, 9 had renal cell carcinoma and 9 had head and neck cancer. In the dose-escalation cohort, approximately 82% of patients were male, and the mean age was approximately 60 years, with a range of about 20 to 79. Patients were allowed to have had prior anti-PD-1, anti-PD-L1 or anti-CTLA-4 therapy, and approximately 41% of the dose-escalation patients had previously received checkpoint inhibitors. Partial responses occurred in three dose-escalation patients: two with cutaneous melanoma and one with hepatocellular carcinoma. The point of sequencing TCRbeta in the periphery was to test whether ivuxolimab changed TCR sequence diversity and drove clonal T-cell expansion. The paper reports the monotherapy dose-escalation portion (N = 52 patients) of the phase I ivuxolimab trial.

The CDR3 has 16 amino acids, counting the end cysteine and phenylalanine. The only DNA kept is the CDR3, 48 bases in frame from the first base. For CDR1 and CDR2, the germline V gene lists MNHNS and SASEGT. The germline ends are 12 bases apart after V is trimmed by 1 base and J by 0 bases. The trial excluded patients who had a history of autoimmune disease or who were on systemic immunosuppression. Peripheral blood for TCR sequencing was collected from all dose cohorts at baseline, on cycle 4 day 1, and on cycle 7 day 1. The samples were drawn from a first-in-human, open-label, multicenter phase I dose-escalation trial of ivuxolimab. Adults with locally advanced or metastatic melanoma, renal cell carcinoma, hepatocellular carcinoma or head and neck squamous cell carcinoma were enrolled in the trial. CD4+ and CD8+ T cells were sorted separately from peripheral blood before TCR sequencing. About this clone itself: Its antigen remains undetermined. The record has no base qualities; no much larger clone is one base away.

Broad study findings and their caveats: At doses of 0.1 to 3.0 mg/kg, clonal expansion of both CD4+ and CD8+ T cells in blood was seen between baseline and week 6. Antigen specificity was not determined for the clonally expanded peripheral T cells. Low levels of normalized T-cell clonal expansion were also seen in some patients who did not respond. After ivuxolimab, more expanded clones were found on average in CD8+ T cells than in CD4+ T cells. In the 0.1-3.0 mg/kg groups, partial responders were among the patients with the lowest normalized peripheral clonal expansion, particularly in CD8+ T cells.

Genomic DNA was isolated from the sorted cells so that the TCRbeta CDR3 region could be sequenced. The immunoSEQ Assay was used for sequencing of TCRbeta CDR3 regions. TCRdb retrieved this table from immuneACCESS and kept in-frame rearrangements only. Not all clones are present; in checked studies, unresolved V genes account for under half, and no reason is known for the remainder. Recorded for this sample are 35,000 to 45,000 clones; about 86% of them occurred a single time. Around a fifth of the sample comes from the top ten. The source material was CD4+ or CD8+ T cells sorted from blood, sampled in a trial of the OX40 agonist ivuxolimab. The chain couples TRBV6-1 to TRBJ2-5; the D gene is possibly TRBD1, with 5 bases matching. The source of this sequence is an adult with an advanced solid tumor such as melanoma, head and neck, liver or kidney cancer. The sequenced DNA is TGTGCCAGCAGTGAAGTAGGGGCCCCAAACCAAGAGACCCAGTACTTC. This translates into CASSEVGAPNQETQYF.